These 3 T cell receptor beta chains share one sample of origin, sequenced in a study of blood T cell repertoires in COVID-19. TCRdb's copy holds only in-frame clones and misses some; the assay was immunoSEQ multiplex PCR. The top ten clones hold 6% of a sample with 150,000 to 200,000 clones, roughly 80% of them seen once. Sequenced input: peripheral blood. These receptor sequences come from a woman in her thirties or forties with COVID-19, enrolled during active disease.

This chain joins TRBV9 and TRBJ1-2; possible D gene TRBD1, 5 bases. The germline V gene has CDR1 SGDLS and CDR2 YYNGEE. The V end was cut by 0 bases, the J end by 6 bases, with 9 bases between. The CDR3 sequence is 13 residues long. Here the CDR3 reads CASSVARADGYTF. The CDR3 nucleotides are TGTGCCAGCAGCGTAGCCAGGGCGGATGGCTACACCTTC.

This chain connects TRBV29-1 to TRBJ1-1; D is perhaps TRBD1 (6 bases). Germline V CDR1 and CDR2: SQVTM, ANQGSEA. The V end lost 4 bases, the J end lost 5 bases, and 20 bases lay between the germline ends. The CDR3 covers 15 residues. CDR3: CSVGSRGRTDTEAFF. DNA for the CDR3: TGCAGCGTTGGGAGCAGGGGTAGGACGGATACTGAAGCTTTCTTT.

V usage is TRBV5-8 and J usage is TRBJ1-2; TRBD1 matches at 7 bases. This CDR3 has 13 residues. J was trimmed by 4 bases and V by 3 bases; bases with no gene match: 3. Germline V CDR1 and CDR2: SGHTS, YDEGEE. The DNA for the CDR3 is TGTGCCAGCAGCTCCGGGACAGTCTATGGCTACACCTTC. This translates into CASSSGTVYGYTF.